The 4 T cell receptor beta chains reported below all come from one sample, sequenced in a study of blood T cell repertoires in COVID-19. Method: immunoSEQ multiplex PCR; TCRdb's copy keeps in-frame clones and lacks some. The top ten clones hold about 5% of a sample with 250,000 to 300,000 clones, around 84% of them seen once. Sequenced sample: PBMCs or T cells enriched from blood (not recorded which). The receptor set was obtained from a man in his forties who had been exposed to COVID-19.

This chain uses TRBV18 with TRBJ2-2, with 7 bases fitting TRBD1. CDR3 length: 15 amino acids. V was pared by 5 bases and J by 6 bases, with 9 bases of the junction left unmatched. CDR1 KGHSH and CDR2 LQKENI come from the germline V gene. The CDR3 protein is CASSTRQGSAGELFF. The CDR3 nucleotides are TGTGCCAGCTCAACAAGACAGGGTAGTGCCGGGGAGCTGTTTTTT.

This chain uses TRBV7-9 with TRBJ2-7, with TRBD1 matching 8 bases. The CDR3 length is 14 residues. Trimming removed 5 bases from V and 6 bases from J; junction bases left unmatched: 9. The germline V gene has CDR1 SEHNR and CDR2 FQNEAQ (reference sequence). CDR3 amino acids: CASSDRGEVGEQYF. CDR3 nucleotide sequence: TGTGCCAGCAGCGACAGGGGCGAGGTGGGCGAGCAGTACTTC.

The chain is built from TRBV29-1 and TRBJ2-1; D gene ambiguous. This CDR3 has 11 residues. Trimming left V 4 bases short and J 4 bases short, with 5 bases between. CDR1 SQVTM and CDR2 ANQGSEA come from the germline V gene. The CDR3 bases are TGCAGCGTTGCTAGGTACAATGAGCAGTTCTTC. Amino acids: CSVARYNEQFF.

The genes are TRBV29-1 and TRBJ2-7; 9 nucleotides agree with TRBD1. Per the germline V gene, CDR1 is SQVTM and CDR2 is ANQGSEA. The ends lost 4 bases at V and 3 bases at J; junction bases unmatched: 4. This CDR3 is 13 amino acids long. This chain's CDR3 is CSVVTGGYYEQYF. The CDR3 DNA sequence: TGCAGCGTTGTGACAGGGGGATACTACGAGCAGTACTTC.